A selection of T cell receptor beta chains follows, all from one sample in a study of CXCR3-negative and CXCR3-positive naive CD8 T cells. TCRdb reanalyzed the 5' RACE reads and collapses them to one entry per CDR3 protein, without DNA. The sample holds 45,000 to 75,000 distinct CDR3 sequences. Sequencing used naive CXCR3- CD8+ T cells from blood. These receptors originate from a human donor in good health. Some clones in this sample may be carry-over from other donors' samples. CDR3s include the opening cysteine and the closing phenylalanine or tryptophan.

cdr3_aa: CASSWDSSYGYTF; cdr3_length: 13; v_call: TRBV28; j_call: TRBJ1-2
cdr3_aa: CASSLNLSYEQYF; cdr3_length: 13; v_call: TRBV7-2; j_call: TRBJ2-7
cdr3_aa: CASSLGAGANVLTF; cdr3_length: 14; v_call: TRBV7-2; j_call: TRBJ2-6
cdr3_aa: CASSLWETGLNEKLFF; cdr3_length: 16; v_call: TRBV28; j_call: TRBJ1-4
cdr3_aa: CASSQTRPPSTDTQYF; cdr3_length: 16; v_call: TRBV7-9; j_call: TRBJ2-3
cdr3_aa: CSVEERDKDSYEQYF; cdr3_length: 15; v_call: TRBV29-1; j_call: TRBJ2-7
cdr3_aa: CASSGTSGDNEQFF; cdr3_length: 14; v_call: TRBV7-2; j_call: TRBJ2-1
cdr3_aa: CASSTRDSDVQYF; cdr3_length: 13; v_call: TRBV7-9; j_call: TRBJ2-7
cdr3_aa: CASSPKRGASTDTQYF; cdr3_length: 16; v_call: TRBV4-1; j_call: TRBJ2-3
cdr3_aa: CASSLASTGQPQHF; cdr3_length: 14; v_call: TRBV7-6; j_call: TRBJ1-5
cdr3_aa: CASSFRSTDTQYF; cdr3_length: 13; v_call: TRBV5-1; j_call: TRBJ2-3
cdr3_aa: CASSAGGGSGYTF; cdr3_length: 13; v_call: TRBV7-3; j_call: TRBJ1-2
cdr3_aa: CASSSSSAQYF; cdr3_length: 11; v_call: TRBV7-9; j_call: TRBJ2-5
cdr3_aa: CASLATGPPGYTF; cdr3_length: 13; v_call: TRBV19; j_call: TRBJ1-2
cdr3_aa: CASSFTSQPQHF; cdr3_length: 12; v_call: TRBV28; j_call: TRBJ1-5
cdr3_aa: CASSWTQDGQFF; cdr3_length: 12; v_call: TRBV28; j_call: TRBJ2-1
cdr3_aa: CASSQMAGSSYEQYF; cdr3_length: 15; v_call: TRBV4-3; j_call: TRBJ2-7
cdr3_aa: CASSLSGSYEQYF; cdr3_length: 13; v_call: TRBV27; j_call: TRBJ2-7
cdr3_aa: CASRTGGFDEQYF; cdr3_length: 13; v_call: TRBV10-3; j_call: TRBJ2-7
cdr3_aa: CASSDRAAGELFF; cdr3_length: 13; v_call: TRBV28; j_call: TRBJ2-2
cdr3_aa: CSVPGQGAGEQYF; cdr3_length: 13; v_call: TRBV29-1; j_call: TRBJ2-7
cdr3_aa: CSARGPLAEYDNEQFF; cdr3_length: 16; v_call: TRBV20-1; j_call: TRBJ2-1
cdr3_aa: CASSLTSGATDTQYF; cdr3_length: 15; v_call: TRBV7-8; j_call: TRBJ2-3
cdr3_aa: CASSLEPDLYQETQYF; cdr3_length: 16; v_call: TRBV7-2; j_call: TRBJ2-5
cdr3_aa: CASSLVLNTEAFF; cdr3_length: 13; v_call: TRBV14; j_call: TRBJ1-1
cdr3_aa: CASSTPNQGASNQPQHF; cdr3_length: 17; v_call: TRBV19; j_call: TRBJ1-5
cdr3_aa: CASSSTDGPLNTEAFF; cdr3_length: 16; v_call: TRBV6-2/TRBV6-3; j_call: TRBJ1-1
cdr3_aa: CAISEGGSNYGYTF; cdr3_length: 14; v_call: TRBV10-3; j_call: TRBJ1-2
cdr3_aa: CASSQDGGTNTGELFF; cdr3_length: 16; v_call: TRBV4-3; j_call: TRBJ2-2
cdr3_aa: CSARDRASGDSDTQYF; cdr3_length: 16; v_call: TRBV20-1; j_call: TRBJ2-3
cdr3_aa: CASSLRGGPYEQYF; cdr3_length: 14; v_call: TRBV27; j_call: TRBJ2-7
cdr3_aa: CASSSLPFQGGNEQYF; cdr3_length: 16; v_call: TRBV7-9; j_call: TRBJ2-7
cdr3_aa: CASSDEYGYTF; cdr3_length: 11; v_call: TRBV7-9; j_call: TRBJ1-2
cdr3_aa: CASSQTGLNVLTF; cdr3_length: 13; v_call: TRBV4-1; j_call: TRBJ2-6
cdr3_aa: CASSLVRGLSGNAIYF; cdr3_length: 16; v_call: TRBV7-2; j_call: TRBJ1-3
cdr3_aa: CASSQVDSSYNEQFF; cdr3_length: 15; v_call: TRBV4-3; j_call: TRBJ2-1
cdr3_aa: CASSLRQYQETQYF; cdr3_length: 14; v_call: TRBV7-8; j_call: TRBJ2-5
cdr3_aa: CASSPIPSEQYF; cdr3_length: 12; v_call: TRBV7-8; j_call: TRBJ2-7
cdr3_aa: CASSLVTGAYEQYF; cdr3_length: 14; v_call: TRBV7-9; j_call: TRBJ2-7
cdr3_aa: CASSLTGQSNQPQHF; cdr3_length: 15; v_call: TRBV7-3; j_call: TRBJ1-5
cdr3_aa: CSARRQVNSYEQYF; cdr3_length: 14; v_call: TRBV20-1; j_call: TRBJ2-7
cdr3_aa: CASDPGTSGGAPGELFF; cdr3_length: 17; v_call: TRBV24-1; j_call: TRBJ2-2
cdr3_aa: CASSFVVRGEASGLGYTF; cdr3_length: 18; v_call: TRBV7-2; j_call: TRBJ1-2
cdr3_aa: CASSPKPGQGSDTQYF; cdr3_length: 16; v_call: TRBV3-1; j_call: TRBJ2-3
cdr3_aa: CASSVDHLEEQYF; cdr3_length: 13; v_call: TRBV9; j_call: TRBJ2-7
cdr3_aa: CASSPGTWRVETQYF; cdr3_length: 15; v_call: TRBV12-3/TRBV12-4; j_call: TRBJ2-5